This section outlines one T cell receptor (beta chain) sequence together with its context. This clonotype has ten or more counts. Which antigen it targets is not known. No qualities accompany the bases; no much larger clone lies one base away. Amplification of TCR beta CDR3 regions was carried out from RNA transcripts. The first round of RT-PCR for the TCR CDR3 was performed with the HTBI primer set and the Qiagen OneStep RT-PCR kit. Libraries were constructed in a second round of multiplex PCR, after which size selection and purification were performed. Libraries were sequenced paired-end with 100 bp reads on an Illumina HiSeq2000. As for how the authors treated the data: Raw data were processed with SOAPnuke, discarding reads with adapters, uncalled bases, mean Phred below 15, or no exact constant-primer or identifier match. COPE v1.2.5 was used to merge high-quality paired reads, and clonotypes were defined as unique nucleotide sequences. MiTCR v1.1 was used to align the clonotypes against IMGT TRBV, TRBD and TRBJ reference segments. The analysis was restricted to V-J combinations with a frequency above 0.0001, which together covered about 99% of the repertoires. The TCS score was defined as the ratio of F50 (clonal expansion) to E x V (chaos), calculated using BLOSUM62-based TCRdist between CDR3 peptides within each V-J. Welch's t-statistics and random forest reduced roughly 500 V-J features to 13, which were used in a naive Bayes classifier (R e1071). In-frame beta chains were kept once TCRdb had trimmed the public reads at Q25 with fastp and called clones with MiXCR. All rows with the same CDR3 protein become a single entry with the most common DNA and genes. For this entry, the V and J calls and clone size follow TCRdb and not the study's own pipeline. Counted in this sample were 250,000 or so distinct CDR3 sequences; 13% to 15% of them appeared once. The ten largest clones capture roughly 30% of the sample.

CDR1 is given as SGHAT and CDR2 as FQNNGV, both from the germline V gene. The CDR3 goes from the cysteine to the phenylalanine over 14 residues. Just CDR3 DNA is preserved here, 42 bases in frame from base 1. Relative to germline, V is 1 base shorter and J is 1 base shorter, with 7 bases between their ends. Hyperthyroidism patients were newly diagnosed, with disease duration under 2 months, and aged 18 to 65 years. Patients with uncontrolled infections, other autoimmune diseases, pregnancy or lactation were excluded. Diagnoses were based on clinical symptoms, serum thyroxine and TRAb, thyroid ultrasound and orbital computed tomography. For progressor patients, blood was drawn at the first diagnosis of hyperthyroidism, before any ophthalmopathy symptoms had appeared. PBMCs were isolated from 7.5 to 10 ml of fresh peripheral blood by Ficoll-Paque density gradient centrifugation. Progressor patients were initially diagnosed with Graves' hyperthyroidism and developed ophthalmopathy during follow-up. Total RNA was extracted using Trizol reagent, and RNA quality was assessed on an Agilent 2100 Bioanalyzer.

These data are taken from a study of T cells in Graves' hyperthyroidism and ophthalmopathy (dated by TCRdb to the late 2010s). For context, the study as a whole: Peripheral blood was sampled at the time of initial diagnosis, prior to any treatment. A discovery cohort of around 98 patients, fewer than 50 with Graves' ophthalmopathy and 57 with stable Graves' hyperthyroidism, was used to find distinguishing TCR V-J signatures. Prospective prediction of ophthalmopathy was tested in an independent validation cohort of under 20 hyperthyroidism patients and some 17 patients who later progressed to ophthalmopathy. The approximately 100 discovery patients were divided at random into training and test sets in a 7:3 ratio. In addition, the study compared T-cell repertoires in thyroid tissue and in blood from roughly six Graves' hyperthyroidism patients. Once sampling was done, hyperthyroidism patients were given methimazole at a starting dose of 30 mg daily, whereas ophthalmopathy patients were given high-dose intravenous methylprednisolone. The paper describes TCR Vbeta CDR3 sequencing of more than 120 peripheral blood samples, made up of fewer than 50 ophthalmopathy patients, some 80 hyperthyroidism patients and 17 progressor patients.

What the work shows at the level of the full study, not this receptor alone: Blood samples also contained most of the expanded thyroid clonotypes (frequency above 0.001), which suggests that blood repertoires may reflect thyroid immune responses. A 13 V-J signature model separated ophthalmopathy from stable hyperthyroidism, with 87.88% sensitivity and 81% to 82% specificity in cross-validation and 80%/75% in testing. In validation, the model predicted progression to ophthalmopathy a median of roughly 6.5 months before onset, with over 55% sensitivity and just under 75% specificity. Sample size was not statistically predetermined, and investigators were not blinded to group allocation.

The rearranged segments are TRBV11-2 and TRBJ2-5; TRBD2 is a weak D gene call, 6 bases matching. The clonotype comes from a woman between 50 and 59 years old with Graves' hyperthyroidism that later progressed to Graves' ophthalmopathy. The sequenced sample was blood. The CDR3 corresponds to CASSLAGVQETQYF. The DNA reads TGTGCCAGCAGCTTAGCGGGGGTCCAAGAGACCCAGTACTTC.